The rows below give T cell receptor beta chains drawn from one sample of a study of breast tumors, draining lymph nodes, adjacent tissues. TCRdb reprocessed the multiplex PCR reads via MiXCR and lists one record per CDR3 protein. The sample records about 180,000 distinct CDR3 sequences, 33% being singletons. The sequenced material came from axillary lymph node tissue. These TCRs come from a female donor with breast cancer. Some clones in this sample may be carry-over from other donors' samples. The conserved cysteine and the conserved F or W are not part of the CDR3 here. The order of the fields is CDR3 length, clone size, V gene, CDR3 protein. Some rows have no size entry. The others give once, few or many, or a class for an expanded clone.

cdr3_length: 12
clone_size: many
v_call: TRBV29-1
cdr3_aa: SVELARKQETQY

cdr3_length: 12
clone_size: many
v_call: TRBV18
cdr3_aa: ASSPPGRQETQY

cdr3_length: 13
clone_size: many
v_call: TRBV2
cdr3_aa: ASSEPGPYPYEQY

cdr3_length: 16
clone_size: few
v_call: TRBV27
cdr3_aa: ASSPVPPGTLSNQPQH

cdr3_length: 13
clone_size: many
v_call: TRBV19
cdr3_aa: ASSIDPQGTYGYT

cdr3_length: 17
clone_size: many
v_call: TRBV7-9
cdr3_aa: ASSLTHGTGGYSNQPQH

cdr3_length: 12
clone_size: many
v_call: TRBV11-3
cdr3_aa: ASSPKMDPYEQY

cdr3_length: 12
clone_size: many
v_call: TRBV12-3/TRBV12-4
cdr3_aa: ASSADHSNQPQH

cdr3_length: 9
clone_size: many
v_call: TRBV6-2/TRBV6-3
cdr3_aa: ASSVGPAQH

cdr3_length: 13
clone_size: many
v_call: TRBV7-9
cdr3_aa: ASSLLSGGYNEQF

cdr3_length: 13
clone_size: many
v_call: TRBV7-8
cdr3_aa: ASSPGQAGNQPQH

cdr3_length: 15
clone_size: many
v_call: TRBV4-2
cdr3_aa: ASSQEIESGSNYEQY

cdr3_length: 15
clone_size: NA
v_call: TRBV12-3/TRBV12-4
cdr3_aa: ASSSLGQGQNTGELF

cdr3_length: 12
clone_size: many
v_call: TRBV6-5
cdr3_aa: ASSPWGQGYEQY

cdr3_length: 11
clone_size: many
v_call: TRBV6-1
cdr3_aa: ASSETWDQPQH

cdr3_length: 15
clone_size: NA
v_call: TRBV6-5
cdr3_aa: ASSYQDYSVETDTQY

cdr3_length: 13
clone_size: many
v_call: TRBV7-9
cdr3_aa: ASSPRDRASYEQY